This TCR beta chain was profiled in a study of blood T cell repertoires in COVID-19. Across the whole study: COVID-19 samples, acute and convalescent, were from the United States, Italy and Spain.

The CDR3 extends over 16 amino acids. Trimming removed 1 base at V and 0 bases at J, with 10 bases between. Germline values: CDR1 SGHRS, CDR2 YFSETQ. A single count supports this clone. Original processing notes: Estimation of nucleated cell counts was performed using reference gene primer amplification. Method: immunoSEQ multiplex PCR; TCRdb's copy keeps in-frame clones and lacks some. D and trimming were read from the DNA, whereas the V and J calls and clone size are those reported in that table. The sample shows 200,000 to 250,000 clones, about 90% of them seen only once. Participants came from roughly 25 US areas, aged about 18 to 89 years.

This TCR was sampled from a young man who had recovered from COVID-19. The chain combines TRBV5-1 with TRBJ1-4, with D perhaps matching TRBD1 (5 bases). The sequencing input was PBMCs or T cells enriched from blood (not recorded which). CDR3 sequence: CASSLRGVPTNEKLFF. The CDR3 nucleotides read TGCGCCAGCAGCTTGCGGGGGGTGCCAACTAATGAAAAACTGTTTTTT.